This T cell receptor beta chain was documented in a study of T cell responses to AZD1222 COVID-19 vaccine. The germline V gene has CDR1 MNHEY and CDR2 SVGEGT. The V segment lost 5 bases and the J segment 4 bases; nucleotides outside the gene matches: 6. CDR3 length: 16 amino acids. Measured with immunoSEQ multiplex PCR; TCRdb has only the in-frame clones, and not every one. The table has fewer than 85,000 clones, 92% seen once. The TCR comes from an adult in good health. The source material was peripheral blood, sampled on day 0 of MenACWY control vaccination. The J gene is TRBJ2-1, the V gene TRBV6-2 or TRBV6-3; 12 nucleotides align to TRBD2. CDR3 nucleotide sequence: TGTGCCAGCAGTCAATCCGGACTAGCGGGGTACAATGAGCAGTTCTTC. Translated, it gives CASSQSGLAGYNEQFF.